The source of this TCR beta chain is a study of T cell clonotyping in hematopoietic cell transplantation. Turning to this clone: Its antigen remains unidentified.

Germline CDR1 is SGHDT and CDR2 is YYEEEE. CDR3 size: 15 residues. J was trimmed by 3 bases and V by 1 base; bases with no gene match: 7. Clones were read by immunoSEQ multiplex PCR, and TCRdb kept only the in-frame ones, dropping some. Of 15,000 to 20,000 clones listed, over 75% are singletons. Study results and caveats: Graft donor and pretransplant recipient Inverse Simpson Index values predicted broader posttransplant TCR diversity. After transplant, recipient diversity fell while pathologically expanded clonotypes grew through day 180.

V is TRBV5-6 and J is TRBJ2-7; 7 positions match TRBD1. The input for sequencing was PBMCs, taken 100 days after allogeneic stem cell transplant. The receptor comes from a male patient in his sixties or seventies who had an allogeneic stem cell transplant from a related donor, so the T cells may come from the graft donor. Some clones in this sample may be carry-over from other donors' samples. CDR3 region: CASSLWDSRLYEQYF. The CDR3 DNA reads as TGTGCCAGCAGCTTGTGGGACAGCCGGCTCTACGAGCAGTACTTC.